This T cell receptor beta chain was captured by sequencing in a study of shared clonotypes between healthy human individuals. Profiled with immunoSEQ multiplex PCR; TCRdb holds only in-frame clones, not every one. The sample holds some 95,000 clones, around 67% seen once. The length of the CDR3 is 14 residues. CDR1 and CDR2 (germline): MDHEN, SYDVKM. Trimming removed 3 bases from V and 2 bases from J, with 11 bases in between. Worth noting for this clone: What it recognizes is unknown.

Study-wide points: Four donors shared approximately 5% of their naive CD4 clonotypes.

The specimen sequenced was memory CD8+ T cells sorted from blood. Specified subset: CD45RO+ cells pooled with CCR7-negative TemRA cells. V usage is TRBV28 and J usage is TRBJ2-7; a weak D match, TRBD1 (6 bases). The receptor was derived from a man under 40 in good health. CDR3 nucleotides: TGTGCCAGCAGTTTCAGGGGTCGGGCCTACGAGCAGTACTTC. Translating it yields CASSFRGRAYEQYF. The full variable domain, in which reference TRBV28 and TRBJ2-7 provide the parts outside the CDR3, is DVKVTQSSRYLVKRTGEKVFLECVQDMDHENMFWYRQDPGLGLRLIYFSYDVKMKEKGDIPEGYSVSREKKERFSLILESASTNQTSMYLCASSFRGRAYEQYFGPGTRLTVT.